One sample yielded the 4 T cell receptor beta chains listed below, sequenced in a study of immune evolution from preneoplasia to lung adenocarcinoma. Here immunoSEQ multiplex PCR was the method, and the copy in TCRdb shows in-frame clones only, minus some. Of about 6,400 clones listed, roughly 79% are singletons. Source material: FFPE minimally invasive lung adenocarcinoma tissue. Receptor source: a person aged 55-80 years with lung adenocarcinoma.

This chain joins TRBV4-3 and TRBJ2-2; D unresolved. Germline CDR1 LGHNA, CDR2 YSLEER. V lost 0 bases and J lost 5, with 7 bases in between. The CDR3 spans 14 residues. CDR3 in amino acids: CASSQDGRTGELFF. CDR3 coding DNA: TGCGCCAGCAGCCAAGACGGACGGACCGGGGAGCTGTTTTTT.

The chain's CDR3 is CASSRRGLTYNEQFF. The CDR3, as DNA: TGTGCCAGCAGCCGGAGGGGGCTCACCTACAATGAGCAGTTCTTC. J is TRBJ2-1 and V is TRBV14, with D tentatively TRBD1 (7 bases). This CDR3 spans 15 amino acids. The germline gives CDR1 SGHDN, CDR2 FVKESK. V was pared by 4 bases and J by 2 bases, with 12 bases between.

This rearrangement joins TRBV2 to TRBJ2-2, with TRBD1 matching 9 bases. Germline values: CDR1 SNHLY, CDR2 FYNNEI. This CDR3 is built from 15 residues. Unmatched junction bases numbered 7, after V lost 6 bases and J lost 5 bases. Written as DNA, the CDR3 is TGTGCCAGCAGAGCAGACAGGGGGGTTACCGGGGAGCTGTTTTTT. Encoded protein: CASRADRGVTGELFF.

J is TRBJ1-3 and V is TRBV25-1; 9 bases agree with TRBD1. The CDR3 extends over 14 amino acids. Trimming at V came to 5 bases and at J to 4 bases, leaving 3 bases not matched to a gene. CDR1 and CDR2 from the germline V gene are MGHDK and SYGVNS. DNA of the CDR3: TGTGCCAGCAGTCAAACAGGGGGCGGAAACACCATATATTTT. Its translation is CASSQTGGGNTIYF. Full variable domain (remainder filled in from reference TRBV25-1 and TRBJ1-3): EADIYQTPRYLVIGTGKKITLECSQTMGHDKMYWYQQDPGMELHLIHYSYGVNSTEKGDLSSESTVSRIRTEHFPLTLESARPSHTSQYLCASSQTGGGNTIYFGEGSWLTVV.